One sample yielded the 13 T cell receptor beta chains listed below, sequenced in a study of CD8+ T cells in alopecia areata. cDNA prepared by RNA extraction and subsequent reverse transcription served as the template for sequencing. TCRdb keeps only in-frame clones here, not all; method: immunoSEQ multiplex PCR. This table has about 190,000 clones, less than 65% appearing once. The treatment is: oral pan-JAK inhibitor, 5-10 mg twice daily. Sequences were derived from CD4+ T cells sorted from blood, sampled at week 24, from a patient treated with tofacitinib. The source of these receptors is a human donor with alopecia areata.

V and J are TRBV30 and TRBJ1-5, with 7 positions matching TRBD1. The CDR3 has 14 residues. Germline assignment: CDR1 GTSNPN and CDR2 SVGIG (reference sequence). Germline trimming cut 1 base from V and 3 bases from J; bases unmatched to any gene: 3. DNA of the CDR3: TGTGCCTGGAGTGAAACAGGGGACAATCAGCCCCAGCATTTT. This codes for CAWSETGDNQPQHF.

The gene calls are TRBV7-3 and TRBJ2-3; D gene uncertain. Deletions cut 1 base from V and 4 bases from J, with 9 bases between. CDR3 length: 14 residues. Looked up from germline, CDR1 is SGHTA and CDR2 is FQGTGA. CDR3: CASSLSSRADTQYF. The CDR3 DNA sequence: TGTGCCAGCAGCTTAAGTTCTCGGGCAGATACGCAGTATTTT.

The chain joins TRBV29-1 to TRBJ2-3; 7 nucleotides agree with TRBD2. CDR3 length: 12 residues. Per the germline V gene, CDR1 is SQVTM and CDR2 is ANQGSEA. V dropped 6 bases and J dropped 7; count of bases not matched to a gene: 7. CDR3 region: CSVRTRANTQYF. For the CDR3, the DNA is TGCAGCGTCCGGACTAGGGCTAATACGCAGTATTTT.

The genes are TRBV30 and TRBJ1-2; the D is unclear. The V end was cut by 0 bases, the J end by 0 bases, with 11 bases between. Germline V gene lookup returns CDR1 GTSNPN and CDR2 SVGIG (reference sequence). This CDR3 spans 15 amino acids. CDR3 protein: CAWSVQTLTNYGYTF. DNA for the CDR3: TGTGCCTGGAGTGTACAGACACTAACTAACTATGGCTACACCTTC.

The chain has TRBV11-1 and TRBJ2-3; 13 bases align to TRBD2. In germline, CDR1 is SGHAT, CDR2 FQDESV (reference sequence). The CDR3 extends over 16 amino acids. After removal of 4 bases from V and 2 bases from J, the junction contained 3 bases not matched to a gene. CDR3 protein: CASSSGLAGYTDTQYF. The CDR3 DNA reads TGTGCCAGCAGCTCGGGACTAGCGGGGTACACAGATACGCAGTATTTT.

This chain connects TRBV5-1 to TRBJ2-3; D is unresolved. The CDR3 covers 15 residues. Trimming shortened V by 4 bases and J by 6 bases, and 18 bases separated the two germline ends. CDR1 and CDR2 from the germline V gene are SGHRS and YFSETQ. CDR3 sequence: CASSLPGAPSDTQYF. The DNA of the CDR3 is TGCGCCAGCAGCCTCCCCGGCGCACCGTCCGATACGCAGTATTTT.

This chain joins TRBV9 and TRBJ1-1, with a tentative D call TRBD1 (6 bases). The germline V gene has CDR1 SGDLS and CDR2 YYNGEE. There are 14 residues in the CDR3. With 4 bases removed from V and 7 bases from J, the gap between germline ends came to 17 bases. The CDR3 spells CASSKGGNYYEAFF. Here the CDR3 DNA reads TGTGCCAGCAGCAAGGGGGGAAACTATTATGAAGCTTTCTTT.

This rearrangement joins TRBV10-3 to TRBJ2-2; TRBD2 is a possible D gene (6 bases). The V gene's germline CDR1 is ENHRY and CDR2 SYGVKD. The V and J ends lost 8 bases and 5 bases respectively, with 12 bases between them. This CDR3 has 13 residues. The CDR3 coding sequence is TGTGCCATCGGGACTCTTGAAACCGGGGAGCTGTTTTTT. Encoded protein: CAIGTLETGELFF.

This clone was detected a few times. CDR3 in DNA: TGCGCCAGCAGCGCCCGAATCTCGGGGAGTCGAGGGGATTCACCCCTCCACTTT. Translated, it gives CASSARISGSRGDSPLHF. V is TRBV5-1 and J is TRBJ1-6; tentatively, D is TRBD1 (5 bases). The CDR3 contains 18 residues. Trimming removed 4 bases at V and 8 bases at J, with 25 bases between. The germline V gene has CDR1 SGHRS and CDR2 YFSETQ. Looking up the rest from reference TRBV5-1 and TRBJ1-6 gives the full variable domain: KAGVTQTPRYLIKTRGQQVTLSCSPISGHRSVSWYQQTPGQGLQFLFEYFSETQRNKGNFPGRFSGRQFSNSRSEMNVSTLELGDSALYLCASSARISGSRGDSPLHFGNGTRLTVT.

This sequence joins TRBV10-3 and TRBJ1-5, with D possibly matching TRBD1 (5 bases). This CDR3 contains 14 residues. The germline gives CDR1 ENHRY, CDR2 SYGVKD. As DNA, the CDR3 is TGTGCGACAGCTGGGGTGGATAGCAATCAGCCCCAGCATTTT. Its translation: CATAGVDSNQPQHF.

In this sample, this clone turned up a few times. This CDR3 is CASSFAPRGHSGANVLTF. The CDR3 bases are TGTGCCAGCAGCTTTGCCCCTCGGGGGCACTCTGGGGCCAACGTCCTGACTTTC. The chain couples TRBV5-5 to TRBJ2-6; D may match TRBD1 or TRBD2 (6 bases each). Trimming took off 2 bases at V and 0 bases at J, with 15 bases between the two ends. CDR1 and CDR2 from the germline V gene are SGHKS and YYEKEE (reference sequence). The CDR3 sequence is 18 residues long.

This clone occurred a few times. The V gene is TRBV29-1, the J gene TRBJ1-1, with D possibly being TRBD1 (5 bases). Germline V gene lookup returns CDR1 SQVTM and CDR2 ANQGSEA. The V end lost 0 bases, the J end lost 7 bases, and 9 bases lay between the germline ends. The CDR3 is 12 residues long. CDR3 sequence: CSVEDNRNEAFF. DNA of the CDR3: TGCAGCGTTGAAGATAACAGGAATGAAGCTTTCTTT.

This chain uses TRBV5-1 with TRBJ2-7, with D possibly matching TRBD2 (6 bases). The germline V and J ends were trimmed by 0 bases and 2 bases, with 9 bases remaining between them. The CDR3 consists of 14 residues. Germline V gene sequence: CDR1 SGHRS, CDR2 YFSETQ. In nucleotides, the CDR3 is TGCGCCAGCAGCTTGGTTGGCGGGGCCTACGAGCAGTACTTC. It yields the protein CASSLVGGAYEQYF.